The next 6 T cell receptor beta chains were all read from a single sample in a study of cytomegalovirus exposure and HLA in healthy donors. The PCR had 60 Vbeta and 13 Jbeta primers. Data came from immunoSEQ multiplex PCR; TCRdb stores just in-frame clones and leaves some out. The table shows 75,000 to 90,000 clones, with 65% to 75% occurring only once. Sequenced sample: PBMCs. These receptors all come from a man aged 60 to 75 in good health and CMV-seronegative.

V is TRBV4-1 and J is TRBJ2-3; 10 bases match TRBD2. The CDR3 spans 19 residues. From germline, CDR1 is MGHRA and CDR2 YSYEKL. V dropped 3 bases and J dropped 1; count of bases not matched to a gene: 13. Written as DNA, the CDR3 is TGCGCCAGCAGCCACCCCAGCGGGGGGGCCGAGGTGGGCACAGATACGCAGTATTTT. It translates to CASSHPSGGAEVGTDTQYF.

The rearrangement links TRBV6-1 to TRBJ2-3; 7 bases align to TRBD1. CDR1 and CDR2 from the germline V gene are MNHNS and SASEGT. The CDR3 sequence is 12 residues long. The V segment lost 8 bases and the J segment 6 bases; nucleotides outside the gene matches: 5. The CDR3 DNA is TGTGCCAGCGGGGACAGCCCGGATACGCAGTATTTT. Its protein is CASGDSPDTQYF.

The CDR3 sequence: CAWSTDRGGQPQHF. The CDR3 nucleotides are TGTGCCTGGAGTACGGACAGGGGAGGTCAGCCCCAGCATTTT. The chain is built from TRBV30 and TRBJ1-5, with 9 bases that match TRBD1. The germline V gene encodes CDR1 GTSNPN and CDR2 SVGIG (reference sequence). The V gene end was trimmed by 2 bases and the J gene end by 6 bases; junction bases not matched to a gene: 5. The CDR3 contains 14 residues. The full variable domain, with the rest looked up from reference TRBV30 and TRBJ1-5, is SQTIHQWPATLVQPVGSPLSLECTVEGTSNPNLYWYRQAAGRGLQLLFYSVGIGQISSEVPQNLSASRPQDRQFILSSKKLLLSDSGFYLCAWSTDRGGQPQHFGDGTRLSIL.

Written as DNA, the CDR3 is TGTGCCAGCAGCACAAGCGGGGGGACTTACAATGAGCAGTTCTTC. This translates into CASSTSGGTYNEQFF. V usage is TRBV7-8 and J usage is TRBJ2-1; 9 bases agree with TRBD2. V lost 5 bases, J lost 4 bases, and 6 bases stayed unmatched. CDR3 size: 15 residues. Germline V gene lookup returns CDR1 SGHVS and CDR2 FQNEAQ.

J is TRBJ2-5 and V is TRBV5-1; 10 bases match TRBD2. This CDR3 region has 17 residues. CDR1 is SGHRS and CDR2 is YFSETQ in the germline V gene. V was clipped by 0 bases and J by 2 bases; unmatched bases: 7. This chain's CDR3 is CASSLVASGGLQETQYF. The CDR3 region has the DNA TGCGCCAGCAGCTTGGTGGCTAGCGGGGGCCTACAAGAGACCCAGTACTTC.

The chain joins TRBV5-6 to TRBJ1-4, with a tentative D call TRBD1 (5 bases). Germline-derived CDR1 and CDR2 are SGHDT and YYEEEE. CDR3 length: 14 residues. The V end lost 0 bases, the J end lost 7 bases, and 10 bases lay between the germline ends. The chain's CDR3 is CASSLVGGIEKLFF. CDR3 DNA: TGTGCCAGCAGCTTGGTCGGGGGAATTGAAAAACTGTTTTTT.